The count of the clone carrying this T cell receptor (beta chain) is one. This entry belongs to a study of shared clonotypes between healthy human individuals. Everyone who donated was a Caucasian adult who lived in Nashville, Tennessee. The germline V gene has CDR1 SGHTA and CDR2 FQGNSA. V lost 4 bases, J lost 0 bases, and 10 bases lay in between. This CDR3 is 15 amino acids long. Sequencing was performed with immunoSEQ multiplex PCR; in TCRdb, only in-frame clones are kept and a portion is missing. This table holds just over 2,000,000 clones, 90% to 95% found once. This TCR was recovered from a man between 18 and 35 years old in good health. Sequencing was performed on naive CD4+ T cells sorted from blood. Described subset: CD45RA+ positively selected. The chain couples TRBV7-2 to TRBJ1-5; D is unresolved. This CDR3 reads CASSWVEGSNQPQHF. DNA of the CDR3: TGTGCCAGCAGCTGGGTAGAAGGTAGCAATCAGCCCCAGCATTTT.